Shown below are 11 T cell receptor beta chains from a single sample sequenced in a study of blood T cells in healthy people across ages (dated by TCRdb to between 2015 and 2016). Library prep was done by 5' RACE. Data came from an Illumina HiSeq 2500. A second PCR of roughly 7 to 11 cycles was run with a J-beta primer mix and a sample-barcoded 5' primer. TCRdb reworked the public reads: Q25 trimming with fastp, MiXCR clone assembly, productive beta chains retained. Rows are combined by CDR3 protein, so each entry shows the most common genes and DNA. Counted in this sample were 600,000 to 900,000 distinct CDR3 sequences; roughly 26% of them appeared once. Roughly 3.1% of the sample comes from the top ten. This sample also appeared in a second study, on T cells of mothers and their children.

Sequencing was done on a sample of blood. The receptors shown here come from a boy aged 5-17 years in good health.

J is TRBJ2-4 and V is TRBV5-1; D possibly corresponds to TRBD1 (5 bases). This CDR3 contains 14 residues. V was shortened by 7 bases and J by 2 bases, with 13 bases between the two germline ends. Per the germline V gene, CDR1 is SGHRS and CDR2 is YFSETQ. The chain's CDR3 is CASGPTDPKNIQYF. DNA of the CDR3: TGCGCCAGCGGCCCGACAGATCCCAAAAACATTCAGTACTTC.

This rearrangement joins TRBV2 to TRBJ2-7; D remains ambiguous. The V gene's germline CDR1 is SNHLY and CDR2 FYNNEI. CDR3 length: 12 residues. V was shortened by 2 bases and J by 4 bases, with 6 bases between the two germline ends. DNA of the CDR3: TGTGCCAGCAGTGAATGGACGTACGAGCAGTACTTC. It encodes CASSEWTYEQYF.

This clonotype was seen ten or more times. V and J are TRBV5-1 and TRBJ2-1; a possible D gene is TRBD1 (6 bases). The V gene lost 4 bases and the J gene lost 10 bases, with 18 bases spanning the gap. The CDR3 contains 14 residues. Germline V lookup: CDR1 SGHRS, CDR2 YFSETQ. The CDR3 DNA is TGCGCCAGCAGCCAACAGGGCAGACAGAGCGAGCAGTTCTTC. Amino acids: CASSQQGRQSEQFF.

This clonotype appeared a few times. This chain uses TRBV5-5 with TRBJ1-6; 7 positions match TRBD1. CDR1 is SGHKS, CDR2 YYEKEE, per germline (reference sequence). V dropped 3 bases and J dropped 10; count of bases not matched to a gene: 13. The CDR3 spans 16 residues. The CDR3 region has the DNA TGTGCCAGCAGCTGGGGACAGCAGAAGGCTGGATCACCCCTCCACTTT. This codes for CASSWGQQKAGSPLHF.

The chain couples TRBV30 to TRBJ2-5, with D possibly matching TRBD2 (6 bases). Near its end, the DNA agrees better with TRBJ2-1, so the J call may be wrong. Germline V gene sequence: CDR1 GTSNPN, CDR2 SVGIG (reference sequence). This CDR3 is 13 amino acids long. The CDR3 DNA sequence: TGTGCCTGGAGTGGGGGGGTCGGCAATGAGCAGTTCTTC. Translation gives CAWSGGVGNEQFF.

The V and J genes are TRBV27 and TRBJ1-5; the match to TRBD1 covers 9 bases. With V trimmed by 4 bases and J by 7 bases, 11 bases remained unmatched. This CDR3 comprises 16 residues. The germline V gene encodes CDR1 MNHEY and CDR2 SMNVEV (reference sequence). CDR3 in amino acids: CASSSLGTGLGQPQHF. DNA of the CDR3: TGTGCCAGCAGTTCGCTAGGGACAGGGTTAGGACAGCCCCAGCATTTT.

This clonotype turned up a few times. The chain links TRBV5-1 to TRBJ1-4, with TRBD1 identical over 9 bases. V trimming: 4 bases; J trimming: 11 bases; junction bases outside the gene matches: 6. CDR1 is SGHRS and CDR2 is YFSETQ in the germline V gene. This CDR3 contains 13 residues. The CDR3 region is CASSLDRGWKLFF. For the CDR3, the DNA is TGCGCCAGCAGCCTGGACAGGGGTTGGAAACTGTTTTTT.

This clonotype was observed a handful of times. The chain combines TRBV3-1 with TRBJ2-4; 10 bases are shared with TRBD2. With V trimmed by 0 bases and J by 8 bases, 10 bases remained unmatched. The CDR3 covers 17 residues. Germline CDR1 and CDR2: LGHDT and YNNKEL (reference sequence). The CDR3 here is CASSQDGASGGRDIQYF. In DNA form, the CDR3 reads TGTGCCAGCAGCCAAGATGGGGCTAGCGGGGGAAGGGACATTCAGTACTTC.

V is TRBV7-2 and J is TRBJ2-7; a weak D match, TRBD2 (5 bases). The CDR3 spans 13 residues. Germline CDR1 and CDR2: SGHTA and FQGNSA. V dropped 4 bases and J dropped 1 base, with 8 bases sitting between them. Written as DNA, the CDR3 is TGTGCCAGCAGCTGGACGGGATCCTACGAGCAGTACTTC. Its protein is CASSWTGSYEQYF.

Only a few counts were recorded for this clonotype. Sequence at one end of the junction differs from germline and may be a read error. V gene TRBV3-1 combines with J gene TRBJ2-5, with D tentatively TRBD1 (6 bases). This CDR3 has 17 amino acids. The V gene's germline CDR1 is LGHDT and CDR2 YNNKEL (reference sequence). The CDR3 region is CASSQERPGARKETQYF. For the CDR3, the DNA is TGTGCCAGCAGCCAAGAAAGGCCAGGGGCAAGAAAAGAGACTCAGTACTTC.

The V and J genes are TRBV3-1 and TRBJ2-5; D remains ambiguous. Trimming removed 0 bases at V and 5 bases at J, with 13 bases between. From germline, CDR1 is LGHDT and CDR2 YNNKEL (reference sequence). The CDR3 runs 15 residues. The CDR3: CASSQDPWVGETQYF. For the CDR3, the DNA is TGTGCCAGCAGCCAAGATCCTTGGGTGGGGGAGACCCAGTACTTC.